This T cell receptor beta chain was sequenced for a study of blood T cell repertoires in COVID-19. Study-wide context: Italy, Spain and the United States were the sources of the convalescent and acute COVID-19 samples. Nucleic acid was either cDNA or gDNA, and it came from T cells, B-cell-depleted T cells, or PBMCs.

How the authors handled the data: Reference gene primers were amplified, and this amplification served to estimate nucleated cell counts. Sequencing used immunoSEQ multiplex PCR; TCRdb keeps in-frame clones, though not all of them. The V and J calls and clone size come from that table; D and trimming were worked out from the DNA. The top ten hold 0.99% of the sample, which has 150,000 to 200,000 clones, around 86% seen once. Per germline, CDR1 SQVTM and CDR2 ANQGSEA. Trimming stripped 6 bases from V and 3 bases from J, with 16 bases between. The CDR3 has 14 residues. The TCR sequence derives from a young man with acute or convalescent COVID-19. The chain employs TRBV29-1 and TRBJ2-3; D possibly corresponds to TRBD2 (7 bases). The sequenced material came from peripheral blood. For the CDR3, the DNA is TGCAGCGTGCCCCCGGGGGGCCAGACAGATACGCAGTATTTT. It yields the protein CSVPPGGQTDTQYF.